Each of the 22 T cell receptor beta chains below was sequenced from the same sample in a study of esophageal squamous cell carcinoma under preoperative chemotherapy. Indicated time point: after preoperative PTX-NDP chemotherapy. MiXCR was run by TCRdb on the PCR reads, yielding one entry per CDR3 protein. The sample has some 18,000 distinct CDR3 sequences; approximately 44% are singletons. Sampling was carried out from a patient given preoperative chemotherapy. These receptors were taken from a human donor with esophageal squamous cell carcinoma. The donor label of this sample is uncertain.

The sample holds many counts of this clonotype. This chain uses TRBV7-2 with TRBJ2-1; D not certain. There are 11 residues in the CDR3. Germline V gene sequence: CDR1 SGHTA, CDR2 FQGNSA. Between the trimmed V and J ends, which lost 2 bases and 10 bases, there was a span of 6 bases. As DNA, the CDR3 is TGTGCCAGCAGCTTAAGTGACGAGCAGTTCTTC. Protein sequence: CASSLSDEQFF.

Remarks on this clonotype: This CDR3 fails to terminate in the conserved phenylalanine or tryptophan, so it likely reflects a read error. The chain links TRBV7-2 to TRBJ2-5, with D possibly TRBD1 on 6 matching bases. This CDR3 spans 12 amino acids. Germline lookup yields CDR1 SGHTA and CDR2 FQGNSA. V shed 4 bases and J shed 11 bases, with 14 bases lying between them. CDR3 nucleotide sequence: TGTGCCAGCAGCTCCGACGACAGGTCACAGTACCCC. Protein: CASSSDDRSQYP.

The rearrangement links TRBV7-9 to TRBJ2-1, with D perhaps TRBD1 or TRBD2 (6 bases each). The CDR3 is 13 amino acids. Germline V CDR1 and CDR2: SEHNR, FQNEAQ (reference sequence). Between the trimmed V and J ends, which lost 0 bases and 10 bases, there was a span of 10 bases. The CDR3 DNA reads TGTGCCAGCAGCTTAGCGGGGGGACAAGAGCAGTTCTTC. Translated: CASSLAGGQEQFF.

This clonotype turned up a few times. The chain uses TRBV7-9 and TRBJ2-1; D is ambiguous. The end of the DNA is better explained by TRBJ2-5, so the J call may be wrong. The CDR3 totals 14 residues. Germline CDR1 is SEHNR and CDR2 is FQNEAQ (reference sequence). The CDR3 DNA is TGTGCCAGCAGCTTACACAGCGAAGGGGAGACCCAGTACTTC. It encodes CASSLHSEGETQYF.

This clonotype was counted many times. The chain carries TRBV6-2 or TRBV6-3 and TRBJ2-2; D is perhaps TRBD1 (7 bases). The CDR3 covers 15 residues. Trimming removed 5 bases from V and 9 bases from J, with 19 bases in between. Germline V gene lookup returns CDR1 MNHEY and CDR2 SVGEGT. CDR3 in amino acids: CASSHPSGGNRELFF. The CDR3 DNA follows: TGTGCCAGCAGTCACCCATCAGGGGGGAATAGGGAGCTGTTTTTT.

This clonotype has a handful of counts. The chain uses TRBV4-2 and TRBJ1-1; D call uncertain. Germline V gives CDR1 LGHNA, CDR2 YNFKEQ. V was clipped by 3 bases and J by 0 bases, with 8 bases between them. There are 14 residues in the CDR3. CDR3 in amino acids: CASSQAEMNTEAFF. The CDR3, as DNA: TGTGCCAGCAGCCAGGCCGAGATGAACACTGAAGCTTTCTTT.

For this clonotype: As the CDR3 is not closed by the conserved phenylalanine or tryptophan, this likely results from a read error. The rearrangement uses TRBV7-9 and TRBJ2-5; 8 bases agree with TRBD2. V lost 5 bases to trimming and J lost 1 base; unmatched junction nucleotides: 9. This CDR3 contains 16 residues. CDR1 and CDR2 from the germline V gene are SEHNR and FQNEAQ (reference sequence). CDR3 amino acids: CASSPTLAGGQETQYL. The CDR3 coding sequence is TGTGCCAGCAGCCCGACGCTAGCGGGTGGCCAAGAGACCCAGTACTTG.

This clonotype was observed a handful of times. The V gene is TRBV7-6, the J gene TRBJ2-7, with D perhaps TRBD1 or TRBD2 (5 bases each). Trimming took off 2 bases at V and 3 bases at J, with 17 bases between the two ends. The CDR3 consists of 16 residues. Germline lookup yields CDR1 SGHVS and CDR2 FNYEAQ. The CDR3 nucleotides are TGTGCCAGCAGCTTACTTAGCGCAGGGACGAACTACGAGCAGTACTTC. This encodes CASSLLSAGTNYEQYF.

The V gene is TRBV7-8, the J gene TRBJ2-3; D ambiguous. Matching the DNA end better, TRBJ2-7 makes the J call doubtful. This CDR3 is 14 amino acids long. Germline V gene lookup returns CDR1 SGHVS and CDR2 FQNEAQ. CDR3 sequence reads: CAGLGCSGTETQYF. The DNA for the CDR3 is TGTGCCGGCCTCGGGTGCAGTGGCACAGAGACGCAGTACTTC.

This clonotype was seen a few times. CDR3 loop: CSASKRGSRYNEQFF. The CDR3 region has the DNA TGCAGTGCTAGTAAGCGGGGGAGTCGGTACAATGAGCAGTTCTTC. The chain links TRBV20-1 to TRBJ2-1; the match to TRBD2 covers 8 bases. V was clipped by 3 bases and J by 4 bases; unmatched bases: 8. This CDR3 is built from 15 residues. CDR1 is DFQATT, CDR2 SNEGSKA, per germline (reference sequence).

As concerns this clonotype: Because the CDR3 is missing its conserved closing phenylalanine or tryptophan, this is likely a read error. The limits of the CDR3 on the DNA are not certain, so only TCRdb's listed CDR3 is given. The gene calls are TRBV7-2 and TRBJ2-4. Germline V gene lookup returns CDR1 SGHTA and CDR2 FQGNSA. The CDR3 adds up to 19 amino acids, both ends counted. CDR3 residues: CASSLAGSAINLAKNIQVL.

This clonotype has at least ten counts. This chain links TRBV7-3 with TRBJ2-2; D gene unclear. The CDR3 is 13 residues long. Germline V gene sequence: CDR1 SGHTA, CDR2 FQGTGA. The V and J ends lost 5 bases and 5 bases respectively, with 9 bases between them. The CDR3 DNA sequence: TGTGCCAGCAGCCCAGACTGGACCGGGGAGCTGTTTTTT. Translation gives CASSPDWTGELFF.

The chain has TRBV7-2 and TRBJ2-1; 10 bases line up with TRBD2. There are 15 residues in the CDR3. Per germline, CDR1 SGHTA and CDR2 FQGNSA. V trimming: 6 bases; J trimming: 5 bases; junction bases outside the gene matches: 7. The CDR3 DNA sequence: TGTGCCAGCAGGGGGTGGACTAGCGGAGACAATGAGCAGTTCTTC. Amino acids: CASRGWTSGDNEQFF.

Within the sample, this clonotype is medium-sized (0.01 to 0.1%). The rearrangement links TRBV7-2 to TRBJ2-5, with D possibly TRBD1 on 5 matching bases. Germline assignment: CDR1 SGHTA and CDR2 FQGNSA. The V gene lost 2 bases and the J gene lost 4 bases, with 11 bases spanning the gap. The CDR3 length is 14 residues. The CDR3 coding sequence is TGTGCCAGCAGCTTATATTGGGGCTTAGAGACCCAGTACTTC. Its protein is CASSLYWGLETQYF.

This clonotype has ten or more counts. The genes are TRBV12-3 or TRBV12-4 and TRBJ2-5, with TRBD2 identical over 7 bases. J was trimmed by 11 bases and V by 6 bases; bases with no gene match: 15. CDR3 length equals 14 residues. CDR3 DNA sequence: TGTGCCAGCAGCCTCGGGGGGACTTTTGATGAGCAGTACTTC. Residues: CASSLGGTFDEQYF.

V usage is TRBV7-6 and J usage is TRBJ2-1; TRBD2 matches at 12 bases. CDR3 length: 16 amino acids. Per germline, CDR1 SGHVS and CDR2 FNYEAQ. Trimming cost V 1 base and J 3 bases; bases outside gene matches: 1. The CDR3 DNA follows: TGTGCCAGCAGCTTAGGACTAGCGGGAGTCTACAATGAGCAGTTCTTC. The encoded protein is CASSLGLAGVYNEQFF. Using reference TRBV7-6 and TRBJ2-1 for the parts outside the CDR3, the full variable domain is GAGVSQSPRYKVTKRGQDVALRCDPISGHVSLYWYRQALGQGPEFLTYFNYEAQQDKSGLPNDRFSAERPEGSISTLTIQRTEQRDSAMYRCASSLGLAGVYNEQFFGPGTRLTVL.

The CDR3 here is CASSSSGVGTDTQYF. The CDR3 DNA follows: TGTGCCAGCAGCTCCAGCGGGGTGGGAACAGATACGCAGTATTTT. This chain joins TRBV7-3 and TRBJ2-3, with 7 nucleotides matching TRBD2. Looked up from germline, CDR1 is SGHTA and CDR2 is FQGTGA. This CDR3 comprises 15 residues. The V and J ends lost 4 bases and 3 bases, in that order; junction bases with no gene match: 7. Full variable domain (missing parts from reference TRBV7-3 and TRBJ2-3): GAGVSQTPSNKVTEKGKYVELRCDPISGHTALYWYRQSLGQGPEFLIYFQGTGAADDSGLPNDRFFAVRPEGSVSTLKIQRTERGDSAVYLCASSSSGVGTDTQYFGPGTRLTVL.

Of note for this clonotype: One junction end disagrees with the germline gene, perhaps due to a read error. The V call is TRBV5-4, the J call TRBJ2-3, with D perhaps matching TRBD1 or TRBD2 (5 bases each). CDR3 length equals 16 residues. The germline V gene encodes CDR1 SGHNT and CDR2 YYREEE (reference sequence). DNA for the CDR3: TGTCTCAGCAGCGTGTCGGGGCTGGGCACCACAGACACTCAGTTTTTT. Protein sequence: CLSSVSGLGTTDTQFF.

The chain joins TRBV12-3 or TRBV12-4 to TRBJ2-5; possible D gene TRBD1, 6 bases. The CDR3 length is 13 residues. The germline V and J ends were trimmed by 5 bases and 11 bases, with 18 bases remaining between them. The CDR3 DNA sequence: TGTGCCAGCAGTCGGGACATCTACAATGAGCAGTACTTC. This gives the protein CASSRDIYNEQYF.

The chain carries TRBV10-3 and TRBJ2-3; maybe TRBD1 (5 bases). The CDR3 totals 16 residues. Germline V gene data show CDR1 as ENHRY and CDR2 as SYGVKD. With 1 base removed from V and 7 bases from J, the gap between germline ends came to 18 bases. In DNA, the CDR3 is TGTGCCATCAGTGAGTTGGGTACAGGTGCAGCCAATACGCAGTATTTT. It is translated as CAISELGTGAANTQYF.

The rearrangement uses TRBV12-3 or TRBV12-4 and TRBJ2-5; possible D gene TRBD2, 6 bases. Trimming removed 5 bases from V and 0 bases from J, with 19 bases in between. The CDR3 covers 17 residues. CDR3 nucleotide sequence: TGTGCCAGCAGTGCGGGTCCCGGGGGTCGTGACCAAGAGACCCAGTACTTC. Translating gives CASSAGPGGRDQETQYF.

This clonotype was observed a few times. The chain is built from TRBV5-5 and TRBJ2-5; either TRBD1 or TRBD2 may fit D (6 bases each). Germline V gene sequence: CDR1 SGHKS, CDR2 YYEKEE (reference sequence). The CDR3 is made up of 13 amino acids. Trimming stripped 4 bases from V and 5 bases from J, with 12 bases between. Here the CDR3 reads CASSPTGRETQYF. The DNA for the CDR3 is TGTGCCAGCAGCCCCACAGGGAGGGAGACCCAGTACTTC.